The present TCR beta chain was sequenced within a study of blood T cell repertoires in COVID-19. Study context: The study drew acute and convalescent COVID-19 samples from the United States, Italy and Spain. From T cells, B-cell-depleted T cells, or PBMCs came the material, which was cDNA or gDNA.

Per the germline V gene, CDR1 is SNHLY and CDR2 is FYNNEI. The V end was cut by 1 base, the J end by 1 base, with 10 bases between. CDR3 length: 15 amino acids. In the original processing: Amplification from reference gene primers served as the basis for estimated nucleated cell counts. Sequenced by immunoSEQ multiplex PCR; TCRdb stores in-frame clones only, minus some. The DNA was the basis for D and trimming; V, J and clone size are from that table. Here the sample spans some 70,000 clones, under 85% being singletons. The J gene is TRBJ1-2, the V gene TRBV2; D remains unclear. The sequence was collected from a woman between 45 and 65 years old with acute or convalescent COVID-19. The sequenced sample was peripheral blood. DNA of the CDR3: TGTGCCAGCAGTGAAGTGACAATGGATAACTATGGCTACACCTTC. Translating gives CASSEVTMDNYGYTF.